This TCR beta chain appears in the sequencing data of a study of T cell responses to AZD1222 COVID-19 vaccine. Study-wide points: Spike-specific TCR breadth and depth rose after two AZD1222 doses. Most donors were white British, females outnumbered males, and clonal diversity was possibly underestimated. Just a handful of people given AZD1222 tested seropositive at baseline.

Concerning this clone: The antigen is not known.

The germline CDR1 and CDR2 sequences are SGHVS and FNYEAQ. CDR3 length: 17 amino acids. Trimming shortened V by 0 bases and J by 2 bases, and 13 bases separated the two germline ends. Sequencing used immunoSEQ multiplex PCR; TCRdb keeps in-frame clones, though not all of them. The repertoire holds 150,000 to 200,000 clones, with 87% as singletons. The chain uses TRBV7-6 and TRBJ1-4, with D perhaps TRBD1 (6 bases). This sequence originates from an adult who received the AZD1222 COVID-19 vaccine. The input for sequencing was peripheral blood, taken 28 days after the second AZD1222 dose. CDR3 residues: CASSLAGGLETNEKLFF. The CDR3 DNA follows: TGTGCCAGCAGCTTAGCGGGGGGCCTAGAGACTAATGAAAAACTGTTTTTT.